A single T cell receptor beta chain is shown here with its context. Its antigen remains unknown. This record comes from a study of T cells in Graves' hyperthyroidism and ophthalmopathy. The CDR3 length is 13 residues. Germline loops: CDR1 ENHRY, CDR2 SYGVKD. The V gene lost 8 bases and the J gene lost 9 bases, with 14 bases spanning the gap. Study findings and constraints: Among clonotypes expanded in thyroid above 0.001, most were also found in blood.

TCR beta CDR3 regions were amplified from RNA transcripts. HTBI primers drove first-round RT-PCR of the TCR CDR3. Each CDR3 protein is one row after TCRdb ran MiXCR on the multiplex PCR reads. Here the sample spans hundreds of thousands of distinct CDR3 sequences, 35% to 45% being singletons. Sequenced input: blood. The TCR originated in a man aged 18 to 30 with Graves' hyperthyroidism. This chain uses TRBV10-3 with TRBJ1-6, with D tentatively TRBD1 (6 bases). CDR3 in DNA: TGTGCCATCGGGAATCGACAGGCTTCACCCCTCCACTTT. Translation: CAIGNRQASPLHF.